This T cell receptor (beta chain) derives from a study of blood T cells in healthy people across ages. Next came a second PCR, run for about 7 to 12 cycles, which used a sample-barcoded 5' primer along with a J-beta primer mix. TCRdb ran MiXCR on the 5' RACE reads and lists one entry per CDR3 protein. The sample lists over 600,000 distinct CDR3 sequences; about 61% were seen once. The CDR3 is 17 amino acids. CDR1 is SGHAT and CDR2 is FQNNGV in the germline V gene. Extractions gave at least 6 micrograms of total RNA per sample. The receptor was derived from a man aged 40-50 years in good health. The chain carries TRBV11-2 and TRBJ2-7; 7 bases match TRBD2. The DNA end lines up better with TRBJ2-5; the J call may be wrong. The sequenced material came from blood. Here the CDR3 DNA reads TGTGCCAGCAGCTTTGGAGTGAGTGGGAGGGCGTCAGAGACCCAGTACTTC. It yields the protein CASSFGVSGRASETQYF.